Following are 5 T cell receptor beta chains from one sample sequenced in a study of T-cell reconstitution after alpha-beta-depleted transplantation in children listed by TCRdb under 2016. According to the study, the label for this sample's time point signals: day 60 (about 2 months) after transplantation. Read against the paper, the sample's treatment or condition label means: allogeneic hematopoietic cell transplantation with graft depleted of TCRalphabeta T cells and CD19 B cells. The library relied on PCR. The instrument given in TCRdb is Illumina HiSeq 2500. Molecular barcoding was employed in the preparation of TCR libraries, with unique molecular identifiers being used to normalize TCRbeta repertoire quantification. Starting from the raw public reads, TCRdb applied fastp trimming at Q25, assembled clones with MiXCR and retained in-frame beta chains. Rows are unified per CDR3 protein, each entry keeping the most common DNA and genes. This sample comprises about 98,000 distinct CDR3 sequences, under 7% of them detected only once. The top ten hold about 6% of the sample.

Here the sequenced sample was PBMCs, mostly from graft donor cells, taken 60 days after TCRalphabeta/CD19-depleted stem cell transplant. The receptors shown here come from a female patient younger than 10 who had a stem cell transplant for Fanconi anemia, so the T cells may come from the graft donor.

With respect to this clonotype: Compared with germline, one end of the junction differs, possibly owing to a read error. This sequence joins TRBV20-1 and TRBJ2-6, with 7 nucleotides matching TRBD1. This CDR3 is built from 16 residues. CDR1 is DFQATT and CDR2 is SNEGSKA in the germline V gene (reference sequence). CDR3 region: CRARGGGNSGANVLTF. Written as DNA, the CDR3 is TGCAGAGCTAGAGGGGGCGGTAACTCTGGGGCCAACGTCCTGACTTTC.

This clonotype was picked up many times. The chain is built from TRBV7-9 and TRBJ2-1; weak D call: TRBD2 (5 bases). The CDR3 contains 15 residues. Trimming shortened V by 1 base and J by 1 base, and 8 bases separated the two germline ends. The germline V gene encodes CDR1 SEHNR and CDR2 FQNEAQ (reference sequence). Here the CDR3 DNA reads TGTGCCAGCAGCTTAGAAGCGGCATCCTACAATGAGCAGTTCTTC. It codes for CASSLEAASYNEQFF.

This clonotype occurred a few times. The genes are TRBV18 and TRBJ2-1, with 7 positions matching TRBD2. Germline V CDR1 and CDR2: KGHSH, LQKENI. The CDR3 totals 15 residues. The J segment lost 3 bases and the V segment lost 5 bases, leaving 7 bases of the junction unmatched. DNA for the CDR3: TGTGCCAGCTCAAGACTAGCCTCCTACTACAATGAGCAGTTCTTC. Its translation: CASSRLASYYNEQFF.

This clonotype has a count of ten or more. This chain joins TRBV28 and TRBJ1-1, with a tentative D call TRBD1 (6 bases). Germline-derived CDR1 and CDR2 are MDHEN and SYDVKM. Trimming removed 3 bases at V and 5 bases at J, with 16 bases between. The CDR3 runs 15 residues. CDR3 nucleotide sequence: TGTGCCAGCAGTTTCCTCGGGGGCAGGGGTACTGAAGCTTTCTTT. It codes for CASSFLGGRGTEAFF.

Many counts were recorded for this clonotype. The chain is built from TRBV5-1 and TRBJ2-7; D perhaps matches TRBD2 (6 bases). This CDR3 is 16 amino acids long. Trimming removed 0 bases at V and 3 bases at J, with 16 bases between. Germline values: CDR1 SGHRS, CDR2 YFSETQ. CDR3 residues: CASSLEWGGKGYEQYF. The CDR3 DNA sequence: TGCGCCAGCAGCTTGGAGTGGGGAGGAAAAGGCTACGAGCAGTACTTC.